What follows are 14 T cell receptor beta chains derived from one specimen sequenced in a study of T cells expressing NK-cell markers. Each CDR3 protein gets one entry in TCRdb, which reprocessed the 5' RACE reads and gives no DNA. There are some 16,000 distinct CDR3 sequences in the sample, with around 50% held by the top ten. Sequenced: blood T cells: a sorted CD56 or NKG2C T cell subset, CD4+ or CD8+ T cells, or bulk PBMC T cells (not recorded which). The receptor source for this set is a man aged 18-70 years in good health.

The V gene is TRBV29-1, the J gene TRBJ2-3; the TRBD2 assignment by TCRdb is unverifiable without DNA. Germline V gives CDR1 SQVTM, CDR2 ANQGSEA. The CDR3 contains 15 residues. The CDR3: CSVTLGTRGENTQYF.

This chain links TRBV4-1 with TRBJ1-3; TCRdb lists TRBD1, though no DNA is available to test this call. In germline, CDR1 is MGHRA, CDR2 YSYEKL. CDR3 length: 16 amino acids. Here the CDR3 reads CASSQDGTGARNTIYF.

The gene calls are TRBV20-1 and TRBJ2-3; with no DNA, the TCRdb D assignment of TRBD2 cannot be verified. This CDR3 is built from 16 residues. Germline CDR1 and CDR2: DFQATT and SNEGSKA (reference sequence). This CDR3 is CSARDLVGLPSDTQYF.

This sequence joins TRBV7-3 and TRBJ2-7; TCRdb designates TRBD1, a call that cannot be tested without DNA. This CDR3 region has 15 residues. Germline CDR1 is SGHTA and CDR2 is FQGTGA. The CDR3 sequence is CASSSSGTLSYEQYF.

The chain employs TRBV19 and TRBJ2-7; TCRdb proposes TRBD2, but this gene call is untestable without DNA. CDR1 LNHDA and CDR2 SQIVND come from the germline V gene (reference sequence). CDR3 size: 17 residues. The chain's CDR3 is CASSIGAGTGPRYEQYF. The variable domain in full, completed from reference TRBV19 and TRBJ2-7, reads DGGITQSPKYLFRKEGQNVTLSCEQNLNHDAMYWYRQDPGQGLRLIYYSQIVNDFQKGDIAEGYSVSREKKESFPLTVTSAQKNPTAFYLCASSIGAGTGPRYEQYFGPGTRLTVT.

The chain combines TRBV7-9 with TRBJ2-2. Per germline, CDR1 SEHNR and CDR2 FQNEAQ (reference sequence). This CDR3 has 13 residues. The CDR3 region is CASSLGETGELFF. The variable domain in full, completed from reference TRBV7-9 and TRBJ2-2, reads DTGVSQNPRHKITKRGQNVTFRCDPISEHNRLYWYRQTLGQGPEFLTYFQNEAQLEKSRLLSDRFSAERPKGSFSTLEIQRTEQGDSAMYLCASSLGETGELFFGEGSRLTVL.

The chain's CDR3 is CASSQSWGELFF. The chain combines TRBV3-1 with TRBJ2-2. From germline, CDR1 is LGHDT and CDR2 YNNKEL (reference sequence). The CDR3 length is 12 residues. The full variable domain, in which reference TRBV3-1 and TRBJ2-2 provide the parts outside the CDR3, is DTAVSQTPKYLVTQMGNDKSIKCEQNLGHDTMYWYKQDSKKFLKIMFSYNNKELIINETVPNRFSPKSPDKAHLNLHINSLELGDSAVYFCASSQSWGELFFGEGSRLTVL.

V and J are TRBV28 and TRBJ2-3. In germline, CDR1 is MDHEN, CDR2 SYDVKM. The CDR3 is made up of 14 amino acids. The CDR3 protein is CASSSLRSTDTQYF.

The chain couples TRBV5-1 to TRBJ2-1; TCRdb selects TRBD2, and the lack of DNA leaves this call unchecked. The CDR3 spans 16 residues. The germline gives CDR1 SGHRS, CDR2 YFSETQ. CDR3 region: CASSFSGRLSYNEQFF.

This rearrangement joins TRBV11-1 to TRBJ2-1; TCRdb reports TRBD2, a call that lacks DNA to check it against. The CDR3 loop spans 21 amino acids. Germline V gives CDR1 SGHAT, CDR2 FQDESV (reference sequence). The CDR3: CASSFFPLTSGGPSSYNEQFF.

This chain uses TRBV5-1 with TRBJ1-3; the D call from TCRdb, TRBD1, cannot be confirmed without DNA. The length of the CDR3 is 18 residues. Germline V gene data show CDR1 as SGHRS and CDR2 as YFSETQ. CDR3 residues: CASSSWGPGAHSGNTIYF. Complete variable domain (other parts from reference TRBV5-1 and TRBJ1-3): KAGVTQTPRYLIKTRGQQVTLSCSPISGHRSVSWYQQTPGQGLQFLFEYFSETQRNKGNFPGRFSGRQFSNSRSEMNVSTLELGDSALYLCASSSWGPGAHSGNTIYFGEGSWLTVV.

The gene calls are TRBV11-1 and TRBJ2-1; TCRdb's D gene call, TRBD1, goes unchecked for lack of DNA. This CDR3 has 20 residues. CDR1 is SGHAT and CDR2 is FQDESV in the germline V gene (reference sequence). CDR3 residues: CASSPSLRIWPRDPYNEQFF.

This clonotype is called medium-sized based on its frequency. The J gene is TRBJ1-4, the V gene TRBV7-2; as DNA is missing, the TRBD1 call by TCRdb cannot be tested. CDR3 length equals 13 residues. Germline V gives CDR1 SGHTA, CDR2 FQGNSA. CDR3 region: CASSYGGEEKLFF.

The chain's CDR3 is CSAREVKGLAVTGELFF. The rearrangement links TRBV20-1 to TRBJ2-2; TCRdb names TRBD2, which stays unverified in the absence of DNA. The germline gives CDR1 DFQATT, CDR2 SNEGSKA (reference sequence). The CDR3 totals 17 residues.